The entry below gives a single TCR beta chain sequence along with its context. The assay was immunoSEQ multiplex PCR, and TCRdb's table has in-frame clones only and misses some. The sample records about 2.1 million clones, about 92% being singletons. The source of the sample is a study of shared clonotypes between healthy human individuals. V dropped 4 bases and J dropped 4 bases, with 14 bases sitting between them. The CDR3 has 14 amino acids. Germline loops: CDR1 SGHNT, CDR2 YYREEE (reference sequence). The naive CD8 subset, CD45RO-negative cells positively selected for CCR7, excluded terminally differentiated effector memory CD45RA+ cells.

Sequencing was performed on naive CD8+ T cells from PBMCs. The receptor comes from a man aged 18 to 30 in good health. Some clones in this sample may be carry-over from other donors' samples. This sequence joins TRBV5-4 and TRBJ1-1; D perhaps matches TRBD1 (5 bases). CDR3 sequence reads: CASSTMGGGTEAFF. CDR3 DNA: TGTGCCAGCAGCACAATGGGGGGGGGCACTGAAGCTTTCTTT.